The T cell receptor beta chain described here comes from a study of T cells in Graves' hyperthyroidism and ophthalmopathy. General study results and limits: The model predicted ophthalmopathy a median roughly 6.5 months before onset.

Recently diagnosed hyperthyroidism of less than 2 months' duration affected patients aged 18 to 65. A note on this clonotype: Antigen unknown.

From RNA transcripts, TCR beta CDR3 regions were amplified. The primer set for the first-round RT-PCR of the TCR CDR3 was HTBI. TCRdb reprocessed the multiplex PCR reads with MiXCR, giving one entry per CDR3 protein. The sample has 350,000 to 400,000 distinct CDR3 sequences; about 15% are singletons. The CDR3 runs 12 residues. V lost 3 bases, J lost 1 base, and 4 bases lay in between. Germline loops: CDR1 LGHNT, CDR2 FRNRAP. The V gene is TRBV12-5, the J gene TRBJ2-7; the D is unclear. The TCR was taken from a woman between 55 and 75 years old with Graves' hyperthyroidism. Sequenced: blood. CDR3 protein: CASGFNSYEQYF. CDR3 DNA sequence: TGTGCTAGTGGTTTTAATTCCTACGAGCAGTACTTC.